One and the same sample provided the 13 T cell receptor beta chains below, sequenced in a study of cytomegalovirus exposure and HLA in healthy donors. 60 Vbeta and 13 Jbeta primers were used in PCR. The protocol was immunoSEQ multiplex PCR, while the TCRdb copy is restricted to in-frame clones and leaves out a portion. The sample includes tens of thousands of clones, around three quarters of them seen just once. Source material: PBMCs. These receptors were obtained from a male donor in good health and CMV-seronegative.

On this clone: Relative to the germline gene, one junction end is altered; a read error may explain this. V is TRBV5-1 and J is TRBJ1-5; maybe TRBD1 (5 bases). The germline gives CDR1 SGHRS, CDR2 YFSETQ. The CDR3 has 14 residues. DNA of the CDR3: TGCGCCAGCAGCTTGGTCGGGGGAGGTCAGCCCCAGAATTTT. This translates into CASSLVGGGQPQNF. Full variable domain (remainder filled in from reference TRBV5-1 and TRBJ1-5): KAGVTQTPRYLIKTRGQQVTLSCSPISGHRSVSWYQQTPGQGLQFLFEYFSETQRNKGNFPGRFSGRQFSNSRSEMNVSTLELGDSALYLCASSLVGGGQPQNFGDGTRLSIL.

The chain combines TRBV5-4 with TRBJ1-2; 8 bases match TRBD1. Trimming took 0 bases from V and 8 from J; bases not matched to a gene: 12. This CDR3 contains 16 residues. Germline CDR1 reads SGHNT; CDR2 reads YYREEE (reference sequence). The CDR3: CASSLAGVTGGRGYTF. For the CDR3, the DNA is TGTGCCAGCAGCTTGGCCGGCGTTACAGGGGGTAGGGGCTACACCTTC.

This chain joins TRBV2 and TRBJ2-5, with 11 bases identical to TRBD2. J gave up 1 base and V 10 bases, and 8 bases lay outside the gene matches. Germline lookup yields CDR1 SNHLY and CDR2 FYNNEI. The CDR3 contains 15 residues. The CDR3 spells CATGLAGNPQETQYF. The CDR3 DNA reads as TGTGCCACCGGACTAGCGGGTAACCCCCAAGAGACCCAGTACTTC.

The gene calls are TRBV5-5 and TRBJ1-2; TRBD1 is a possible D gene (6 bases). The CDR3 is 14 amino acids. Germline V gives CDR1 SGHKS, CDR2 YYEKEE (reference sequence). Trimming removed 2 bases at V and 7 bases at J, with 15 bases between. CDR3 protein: CASSLGGNLIGYTF. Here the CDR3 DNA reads TGTGCCAGCAGCTTAGGGGGAAACCTTATTGGCTACACCTTC.

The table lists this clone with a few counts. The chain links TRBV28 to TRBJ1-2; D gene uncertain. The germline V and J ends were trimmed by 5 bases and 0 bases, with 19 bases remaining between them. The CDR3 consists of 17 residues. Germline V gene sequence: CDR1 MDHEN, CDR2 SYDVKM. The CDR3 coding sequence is TGTGCCAGCAGTCCTGCAATGCAGCGCCCCCCTAACTATGGCTACACCTTC. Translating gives CASSPAMQRPPNYGYTF.

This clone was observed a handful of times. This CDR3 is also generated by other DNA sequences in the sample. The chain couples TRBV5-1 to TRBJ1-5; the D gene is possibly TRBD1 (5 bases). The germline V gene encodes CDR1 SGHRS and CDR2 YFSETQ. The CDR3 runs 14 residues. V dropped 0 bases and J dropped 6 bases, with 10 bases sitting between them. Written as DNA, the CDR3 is TGCGCCAGCAGCTTGGTGGGGGGAGGTCAGCCCCAGCATTTT. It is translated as CASSLVGGGQPQHF.

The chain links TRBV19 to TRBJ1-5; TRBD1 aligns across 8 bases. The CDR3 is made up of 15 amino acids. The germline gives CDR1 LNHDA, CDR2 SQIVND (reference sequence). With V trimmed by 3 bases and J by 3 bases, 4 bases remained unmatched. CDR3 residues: CASSIGTGLNQPQHF. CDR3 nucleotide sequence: TGTGCCAGTAGTATCGGGACAGGTCTCAATCAGCCCCAGCATTTT. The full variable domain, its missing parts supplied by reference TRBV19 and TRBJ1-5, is DGGITQSPKYLFRKEGQNVTLSCEQNLNHDAMYWYRQDPGQGLRLIYYSQIVNDFQKGDIAEGYSVSREKKESFPLTVTSAQKNPTAFYLCASSIGTGLNQPQHFGDGTRLSIL.

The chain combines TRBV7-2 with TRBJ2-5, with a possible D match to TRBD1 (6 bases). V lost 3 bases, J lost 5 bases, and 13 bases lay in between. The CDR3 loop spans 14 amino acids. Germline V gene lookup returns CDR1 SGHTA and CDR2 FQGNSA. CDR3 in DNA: TGTGCCAGCAGCTTTGGTGGGGGCGGGGAGACCCAGTACTTC. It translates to CASSFGGGGETQYF.

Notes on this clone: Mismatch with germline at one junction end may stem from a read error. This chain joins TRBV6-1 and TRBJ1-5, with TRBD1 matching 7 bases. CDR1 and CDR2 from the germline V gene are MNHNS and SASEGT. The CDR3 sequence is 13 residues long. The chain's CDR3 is CASSEAGKGAQNF. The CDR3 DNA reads TGTGCCAGCAGTGAAGCAGGGAAGGGGGCCCAGAATTTT.

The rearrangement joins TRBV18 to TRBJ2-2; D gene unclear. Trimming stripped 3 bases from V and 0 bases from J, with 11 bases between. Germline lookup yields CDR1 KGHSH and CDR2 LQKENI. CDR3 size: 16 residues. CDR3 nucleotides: TGTGCCAGCTCACCTAGTAGACGGGCGAACACCGGGGAGCTGTTTTTT. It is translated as CASSPSRRANTGELFF.

CDR3 residues: CASSGTGSYEQYF. CDR3 nucleotide sequence: TGTGCCAGCAGTGGTACAGGGAGCTACGAGCAGTACTTC. The chain carries TRBV6-5 and TRBJ2-7; weak D call: TRBD1 (6 bases). CDR3 size: 13 residues. Germline CDR1 MNHEY, CDR2 SVGAGI. Trimming removed 5 bases from V and 3 bases from J, with 11 bases in between.

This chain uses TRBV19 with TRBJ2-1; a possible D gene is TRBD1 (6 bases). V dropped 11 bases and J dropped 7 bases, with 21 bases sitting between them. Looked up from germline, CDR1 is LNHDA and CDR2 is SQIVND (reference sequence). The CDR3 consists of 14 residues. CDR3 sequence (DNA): TGTGCCTCCGAAAGAGGGGGAATAGGAAATGAGCAGTTCTTC. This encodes CASERGGIGNEQFF.

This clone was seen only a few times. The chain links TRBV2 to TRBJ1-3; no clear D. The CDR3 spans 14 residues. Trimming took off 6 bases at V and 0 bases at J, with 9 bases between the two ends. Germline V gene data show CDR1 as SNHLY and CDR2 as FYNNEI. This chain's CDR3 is CASSVSSSGNTIYF. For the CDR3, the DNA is TGTGCCAGCAGCGTCTCGAGCTCTGGAAACACCATATATTTT.